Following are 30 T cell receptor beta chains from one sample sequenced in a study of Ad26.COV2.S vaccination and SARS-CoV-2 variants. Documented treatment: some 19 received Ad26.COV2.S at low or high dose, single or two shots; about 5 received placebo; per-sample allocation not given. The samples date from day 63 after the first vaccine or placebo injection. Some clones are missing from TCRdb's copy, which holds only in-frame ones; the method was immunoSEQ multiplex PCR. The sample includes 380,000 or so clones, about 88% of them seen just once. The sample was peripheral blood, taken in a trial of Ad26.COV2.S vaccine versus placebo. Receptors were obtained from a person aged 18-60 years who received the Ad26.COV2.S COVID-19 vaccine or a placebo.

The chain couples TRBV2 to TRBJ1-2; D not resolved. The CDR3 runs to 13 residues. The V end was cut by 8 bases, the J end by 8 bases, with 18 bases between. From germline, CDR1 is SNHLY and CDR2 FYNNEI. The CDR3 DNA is TGTGCCAGCCCGAGCGAAGGGAAAGGAGGCTACACCTTC. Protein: CASPSEGKGGYTF.

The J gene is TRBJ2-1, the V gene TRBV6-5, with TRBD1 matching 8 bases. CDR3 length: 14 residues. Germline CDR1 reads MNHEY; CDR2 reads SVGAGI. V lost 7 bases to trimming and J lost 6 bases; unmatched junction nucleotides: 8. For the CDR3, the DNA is TGTGCCAGCAAAGGACAGGGAGAAGGCAATGAGCAGTTCTTC. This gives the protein CASKGQGEGNEQFF.

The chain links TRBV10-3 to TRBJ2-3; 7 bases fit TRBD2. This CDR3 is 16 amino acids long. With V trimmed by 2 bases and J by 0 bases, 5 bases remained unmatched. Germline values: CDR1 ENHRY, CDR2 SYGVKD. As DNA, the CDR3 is TGTGCCATCAGTGAGGCGGGAGTATCTAGCACAGATACGCAGTATTTT. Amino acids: CAISEAGVSSTDTQYF.

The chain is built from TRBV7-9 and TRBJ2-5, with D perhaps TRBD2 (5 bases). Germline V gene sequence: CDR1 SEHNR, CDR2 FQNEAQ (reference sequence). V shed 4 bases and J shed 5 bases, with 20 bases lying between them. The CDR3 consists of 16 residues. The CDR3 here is CASSYELEVPAETQYF. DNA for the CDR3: TGTGCCAGCAGCTACGAACTGGAGGTCCCGGCGGAGACCCAGTACTTC.

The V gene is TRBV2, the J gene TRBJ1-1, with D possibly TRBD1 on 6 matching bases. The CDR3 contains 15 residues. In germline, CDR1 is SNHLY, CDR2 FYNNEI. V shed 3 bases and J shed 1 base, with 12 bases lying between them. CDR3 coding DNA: TGTGCCAGCAGTGAGGGGGGGGCGCCGAACACTGAAGCTTTCTTT. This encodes CASSEGGAPNTEAFF.

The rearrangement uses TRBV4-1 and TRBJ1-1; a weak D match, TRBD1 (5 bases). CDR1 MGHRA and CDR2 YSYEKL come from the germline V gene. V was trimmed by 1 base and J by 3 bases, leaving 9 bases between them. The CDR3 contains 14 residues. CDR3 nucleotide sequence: TGCGCCAGCAGCCAAGGCCAGGGTGACACTGAAGCTTTCTTT. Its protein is CASSQGQGDTEAFF.

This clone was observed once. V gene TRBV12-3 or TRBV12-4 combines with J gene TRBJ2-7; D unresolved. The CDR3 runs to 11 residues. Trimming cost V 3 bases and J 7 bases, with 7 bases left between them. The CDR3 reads CASSFKEEQYF. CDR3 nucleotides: TGTGCCAGCAGTTTCAAGGAGGAGCAGTACTTC.

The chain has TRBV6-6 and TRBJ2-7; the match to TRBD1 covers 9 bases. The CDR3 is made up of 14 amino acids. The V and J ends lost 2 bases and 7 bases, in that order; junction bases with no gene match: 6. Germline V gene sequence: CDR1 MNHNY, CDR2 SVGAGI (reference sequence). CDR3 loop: CASSYLQGAREQYF. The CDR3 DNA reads TGTGCCAGCAGTTACCTACAGGGGGCACGAGAGCAGTACTTC.

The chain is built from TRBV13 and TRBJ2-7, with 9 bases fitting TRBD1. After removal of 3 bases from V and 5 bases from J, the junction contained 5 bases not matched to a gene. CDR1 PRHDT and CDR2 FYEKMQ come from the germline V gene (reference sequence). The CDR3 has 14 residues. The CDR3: CASSLGDRVDEQYF. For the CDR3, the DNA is TGTGCCAGCAGCTTGGGGGACAGGGTCGACGAGCAGTACTTC.

As DNA, the CDR3 is TGTGCCAGCAGCACGCTACTAGCGGGAGGTAAAGAGACCCAGTACTTC. It translates to CASSTLLAGGKETQYF. This sequence joins TRBV9 and TRBJ2-5; TRBD2 matches 12 bases. In germline, CDR1 is SGDLS, CDR2 YYNGEE. V lost 4 bases, J lost 3 bases, and 7 bases stayed unmatched. The CDR3 has 16 residues.

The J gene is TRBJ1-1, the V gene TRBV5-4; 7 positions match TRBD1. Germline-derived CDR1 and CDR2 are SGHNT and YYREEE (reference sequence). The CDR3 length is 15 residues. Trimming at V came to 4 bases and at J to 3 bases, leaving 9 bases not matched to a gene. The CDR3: CASSPIGTVDTEAFF. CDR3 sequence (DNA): TGTGCCAGCAGCCCCATTGGGACAGTTGACACTGAAGCTTTCTTT. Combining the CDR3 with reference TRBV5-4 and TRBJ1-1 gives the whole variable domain ETGVTQSPTHLIKTRGQQVTLRCSSQSGHNTVSWYQQALGQGPQFIFQYYREEENGRGNFPPRFSGLQFPNYSSELNVNALELDDSALYLCASSPIGTVDTEAFFGQGTRLTVV.

The CDR3 DNA reads TGTGCCAGCAGTCCCCGGATAGGGCATCAGCCCCAGCATTTT. It yields the protein CASSPRIGHQPQHF. V is TRBV28 and J is TRBJ1-5; D remains unclear. This CDR3 spans 14 amino acids. V gave up 5 bases and J gave up 5 bases, with 13 bases separating them. Germline V gene data show CDR1 as MDHEN and CDR2 as SYDVKM.

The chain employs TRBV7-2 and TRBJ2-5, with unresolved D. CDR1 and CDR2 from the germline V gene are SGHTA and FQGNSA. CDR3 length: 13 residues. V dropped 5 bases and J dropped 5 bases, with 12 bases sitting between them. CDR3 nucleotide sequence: TGTGCCAGCAGCGGCAGTCGGCAGGAGACCCAGTACTTC. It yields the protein CASSGSRQETQYF.

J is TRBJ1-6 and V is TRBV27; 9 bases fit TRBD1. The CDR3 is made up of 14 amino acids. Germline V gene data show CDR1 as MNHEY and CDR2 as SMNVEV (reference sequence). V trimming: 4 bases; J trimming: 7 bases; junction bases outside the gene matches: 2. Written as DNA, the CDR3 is TGTGCCAGCAGTTCCGGGACAGGGAATTCACCCCTCCACTTT. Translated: CASSSGTGNSPLHF.

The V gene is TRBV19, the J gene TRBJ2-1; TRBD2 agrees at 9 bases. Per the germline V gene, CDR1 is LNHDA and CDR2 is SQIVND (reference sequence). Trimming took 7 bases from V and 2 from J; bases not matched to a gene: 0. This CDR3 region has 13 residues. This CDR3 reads CASTSGTYNEQFF. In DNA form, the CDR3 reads TGTGCCAGTACTAGCGGGACCTACAATGAGCAGTTCTTC.

CDR3 sequence (DNA): TGTGCCAGCAGCTCAAATTCCGGGACCTCCGGGGAAAAACTGTTTTTT. This translates into CASSSNSGTSGEKLFF. The chain has TRBV3-1 (or the pseudogene TRBV3-2) and TRBJ1-4, with D maybe TRBD1 (5 bases). V shed 5 bases and J shed 8 bases, with 21 bases lying between them. The CDR3 runs to 16 residues. The germline V gene has CDR1 LGHDT and CDR2 YNNKEL (reference sequence).

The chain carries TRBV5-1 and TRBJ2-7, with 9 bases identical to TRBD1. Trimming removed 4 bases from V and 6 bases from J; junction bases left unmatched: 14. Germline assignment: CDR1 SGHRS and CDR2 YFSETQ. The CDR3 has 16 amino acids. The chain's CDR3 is CASSVGLGQGIREQYF. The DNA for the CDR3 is TGCGCCAGCAGCGTCGGCCTGGGACAGGGCATCCGCGAGCAGTACTTC.

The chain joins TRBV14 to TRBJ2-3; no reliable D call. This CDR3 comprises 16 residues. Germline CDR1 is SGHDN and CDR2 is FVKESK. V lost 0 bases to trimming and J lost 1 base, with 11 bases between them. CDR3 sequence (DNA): TGTGCCAGCAGCCAAGACGGCGGAGCCCGCACAGATACGCAGTATTTT. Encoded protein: CASSQDGGARTDTQYF. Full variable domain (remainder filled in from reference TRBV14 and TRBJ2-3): EAGVTQFPSHSVIEKGQTVTLRCDPISGHDNLYWYRRVMGKEIKFLLHFVKESKQDESGMPNNRFLAERTGGTYSTLKVQPAELEDSGVYFCASSQDGGARTDTQYFGPGTRLTVL.

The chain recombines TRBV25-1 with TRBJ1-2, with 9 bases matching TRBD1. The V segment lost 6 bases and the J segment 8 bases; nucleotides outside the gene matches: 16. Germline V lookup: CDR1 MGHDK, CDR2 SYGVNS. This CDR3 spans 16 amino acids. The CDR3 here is CASSTSGTGYLRGYTF. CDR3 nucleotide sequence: TGTGCCAGCAGCACCTCCGGGACAGGGTACCTGAGAGGCTACACCTTC.

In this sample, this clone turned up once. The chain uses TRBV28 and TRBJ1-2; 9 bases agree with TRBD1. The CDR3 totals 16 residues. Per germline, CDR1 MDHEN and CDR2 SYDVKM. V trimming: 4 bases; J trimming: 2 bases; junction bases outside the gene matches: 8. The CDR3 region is CASSSSPGTGNYGYTF. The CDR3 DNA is TGTGCCAGCAGTTCCTCCCCAGGGACAGGGAACTATGGCTACACCTTC.

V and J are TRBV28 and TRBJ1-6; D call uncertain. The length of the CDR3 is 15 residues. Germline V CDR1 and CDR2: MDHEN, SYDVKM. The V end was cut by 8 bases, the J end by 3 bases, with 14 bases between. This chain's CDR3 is CASWESGFYNSPLHF. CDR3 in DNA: TGTGCCAGCTGGGAGAGTGGTTTCTATAATTCACCCCTCCACTTT. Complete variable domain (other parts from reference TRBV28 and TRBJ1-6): DVKVTQSSRYLVKRTGEKVFLECVQDMDHENMFWYRQDPGLGLRLIYFSYDVKMKEKGDIPEGYSVSREKKERFSLILESASTNQTSMYLCASWESGFYNSPLHFGNGTRLTVT.

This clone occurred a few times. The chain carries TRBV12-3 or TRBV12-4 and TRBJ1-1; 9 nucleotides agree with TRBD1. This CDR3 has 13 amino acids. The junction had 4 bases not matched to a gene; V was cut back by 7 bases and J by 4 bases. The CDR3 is CASKTGGGTEAFF. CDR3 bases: TGTGCCAGCAAGACAGGGGGAGGCACTGAAGCTTTCTTT.

This chain's CDR3 is CASSKKVAGPTSTDTQYF. In DNA, the CDR3 is TGTGCCAGCAGCAAAAAGGTGGCCGGGCCTACTAGCACAGATACGCAGTATTTT. This chain uses TRBV21-1 with TRBJ2-3. TRBV21-1 is a pseudogene locus. The CDR3 runs to 18 residues.

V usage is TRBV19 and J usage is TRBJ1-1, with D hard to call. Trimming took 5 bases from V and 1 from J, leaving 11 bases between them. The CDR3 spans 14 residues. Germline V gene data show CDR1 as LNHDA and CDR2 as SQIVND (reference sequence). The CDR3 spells CASSDYYGNTEAFF. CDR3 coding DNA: TGTGCCAGTAGTGACTATTATGGGAACACTGAAGCTTTCTTT.

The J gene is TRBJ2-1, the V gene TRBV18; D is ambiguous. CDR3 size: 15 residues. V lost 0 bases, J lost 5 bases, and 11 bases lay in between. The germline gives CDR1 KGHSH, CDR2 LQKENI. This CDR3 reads CASSPPNGPNNEQFF. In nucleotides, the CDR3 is TGTGCCAGCTCACCACCGAACGGACCCAACAATGAGCAGTTCTTC.

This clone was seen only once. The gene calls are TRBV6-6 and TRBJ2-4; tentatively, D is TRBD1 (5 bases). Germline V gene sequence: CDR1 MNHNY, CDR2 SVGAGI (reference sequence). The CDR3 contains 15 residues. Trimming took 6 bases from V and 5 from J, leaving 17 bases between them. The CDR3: CASSHLDTGQNIQYF. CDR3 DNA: TGTGCCAGCAGCCACCTGGACACCGGCCAAAACATTCAGTACTTC.

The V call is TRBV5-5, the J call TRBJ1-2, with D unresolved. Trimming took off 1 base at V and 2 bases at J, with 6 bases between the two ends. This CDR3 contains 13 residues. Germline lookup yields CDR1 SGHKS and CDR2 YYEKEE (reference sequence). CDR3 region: CASSLNRNYGYTF. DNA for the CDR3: TGTGCCAGCAGCTTGAACCGGAACTATGGCTACACCTTC.

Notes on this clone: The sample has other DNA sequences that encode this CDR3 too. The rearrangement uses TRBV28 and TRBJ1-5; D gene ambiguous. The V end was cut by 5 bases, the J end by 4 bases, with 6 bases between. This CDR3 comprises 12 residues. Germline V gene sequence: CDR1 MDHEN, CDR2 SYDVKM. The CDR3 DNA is TGTGCCAGCAGTCTGGGGAATCAGCCCCAGCATTTT. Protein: CASSLGNQPQHF.

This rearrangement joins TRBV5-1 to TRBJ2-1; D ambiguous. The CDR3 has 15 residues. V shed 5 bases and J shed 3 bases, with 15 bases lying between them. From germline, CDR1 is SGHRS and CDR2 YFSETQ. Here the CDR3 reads CASSYDNPGYNEQFF. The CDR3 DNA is TGCGCCAGCAGTTATGACAATCCGGGCTACAATGAGCAGTTCTTC.

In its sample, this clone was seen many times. The CDR3: CASSEGALNQPQHF. As DNA, the CDR3 is TGTGCCAGCAGTGAGGGAGCCCTAAATCAGCCCCAGCATTTT. The V call is TRBV6-6, the J call TRBJ1-5; D is unclear. Germline-derived CDR1 and CDR2 are MNHNY and SVGAGI (reference sequence). Trimming stripped 5 bases from V and 4 bases from J, with 12 bases between. This CDR3 has 14 residues.